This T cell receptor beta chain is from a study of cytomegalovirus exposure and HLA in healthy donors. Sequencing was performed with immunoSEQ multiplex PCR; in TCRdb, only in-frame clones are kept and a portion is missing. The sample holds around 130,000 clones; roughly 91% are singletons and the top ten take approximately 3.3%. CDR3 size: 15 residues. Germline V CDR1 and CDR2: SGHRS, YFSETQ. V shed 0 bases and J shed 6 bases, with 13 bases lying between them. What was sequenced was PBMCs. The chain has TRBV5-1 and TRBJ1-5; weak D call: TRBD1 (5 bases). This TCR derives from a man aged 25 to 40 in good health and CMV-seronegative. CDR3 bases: TGCGCCAGCAGCTTGGGGGCAGGGTCGGGTCAGCCCCAGCATTTT. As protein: CASSLGAGSGQPQHF.